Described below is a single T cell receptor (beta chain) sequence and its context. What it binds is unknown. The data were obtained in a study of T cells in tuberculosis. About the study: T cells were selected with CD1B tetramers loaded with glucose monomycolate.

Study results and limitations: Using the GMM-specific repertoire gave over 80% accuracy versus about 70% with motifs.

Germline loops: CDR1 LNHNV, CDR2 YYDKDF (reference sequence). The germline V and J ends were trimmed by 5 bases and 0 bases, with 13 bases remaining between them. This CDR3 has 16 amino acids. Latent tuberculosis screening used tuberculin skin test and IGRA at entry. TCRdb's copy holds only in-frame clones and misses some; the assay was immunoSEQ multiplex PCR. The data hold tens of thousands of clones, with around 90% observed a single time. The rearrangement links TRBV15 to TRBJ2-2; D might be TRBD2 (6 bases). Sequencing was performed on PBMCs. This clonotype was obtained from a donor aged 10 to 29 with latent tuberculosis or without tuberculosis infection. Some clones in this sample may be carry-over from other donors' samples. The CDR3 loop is CATSVRRDANTGELFF. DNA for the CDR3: TGTGCCACCAGCGTTAGGCGGGACGCGAACACCGGGGAGCTGTTTTTT.